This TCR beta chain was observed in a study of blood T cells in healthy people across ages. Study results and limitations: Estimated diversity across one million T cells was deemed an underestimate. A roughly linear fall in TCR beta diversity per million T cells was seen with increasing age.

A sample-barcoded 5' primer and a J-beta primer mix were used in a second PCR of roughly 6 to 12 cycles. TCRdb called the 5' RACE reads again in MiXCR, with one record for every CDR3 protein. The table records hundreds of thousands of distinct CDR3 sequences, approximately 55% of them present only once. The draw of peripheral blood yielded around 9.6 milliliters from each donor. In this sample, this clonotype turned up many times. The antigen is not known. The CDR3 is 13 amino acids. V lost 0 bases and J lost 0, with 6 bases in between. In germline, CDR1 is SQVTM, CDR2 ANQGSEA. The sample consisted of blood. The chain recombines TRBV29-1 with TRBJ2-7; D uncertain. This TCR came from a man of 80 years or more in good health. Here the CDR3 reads CSVEDRGSYEQYF. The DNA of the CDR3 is TGCAGCGTTGAAGATCGTGGCTCCTACGAGCAGTACTTC.